Listed here is a single T cell receptor (beta chain). The target antigen is unknown. The data derive from a study of blood T cells in healthy people across ages. Study-level points and caveats: Roughly linear age-related decline in beta diversity appeared, significant by age 40.

Germline CDR1 and CDR2: SQVTM and ANQGSEA. The CDR3 is 15 residues long. Trimming took 4 bases from V and 4 from J; bases not matched to a gene: 9. Then a second PCR, running roughly 7 to 11 cycles, was carried out with a sample-barcoded 5' primer and a J-beta primer mix. MiXCR was run by TCRdb on the 5' RACE reads, yielding one entry per CDR3 protein. This sample yields roughly 570,000 distinct CDR3 sequences, of which roughly 28% are seen a single time; under 20% belongs to the top ten. This receptor was identified in a woman in her 70s in good health. The V gene is TRBV29-1, the J gene TRBJ2-3; TRBD2 aligns across 9 bases. Specimen: blood. Written as DNA, the CDR3 is TGCAGCGTTGGCGGGAGGGCCGGAGGTCCAGATACGCAGTATTTT. This translates into CSVGGRAGGPDTQYF.